The 24 T cell receptor beta chains listed next were all sequenced from one sample in a study of PD-1 blockade in classical Hodgkin lymphoma. The time point here: cycle 4 day 1 (C4D1), after 6 weeks of nivolumab. All patients relapsed after autologous stem cell transplantation, and brentuximab vedotin exposure varied. The data were produced by immunoSEQ multiplex PCR, yet TCRdb's version contains in-frame clones alone and is incomplete. The sample has fewer than 50,000 clones; around 78% are singletons. This material consisted of peripheral blood mononuclear cells (PBMCs), taken before the fourth cycle of nivolumab. Every receptor here comes from a human donor with classical Hodgkin lymphoma.

The rearrangement links TRBV4-3 to TRBJ1-4; the D gene is possibly TRBD1 (6 bases). The germline V and J ends were trimmed by 4 bases and 8 bases, with 17 bases remaining between them. This CDR3 region has 15 residues. CDR1 is LGHNA, CDR2 YSLEER, per germline. DNA for the CDR3: TGCGCCAGCAGCCCAGGGAACAGGGATCGGGAAAAACTGTTTTTT. This gives the protein CASSPGNRDREKLFF.

The V and J genes are TRBV6-1 and TRBJ2-1; a possible D gene is TRBD1 (5 bases). CDR3 length equals 15 residues. V gave up 6 bases and J gave up 3 bases, with 15 bases separating them. Looked up from germline, CDR1 is MNHNS and CDR2 is SASEGT. CDR3 region: CASRLQEGSYNEQFF. Written as DNA, the CDR3 is TGTGCCAGCAGACTACAGGAAGGCAGCTACAATGAGCAGTTCTTC.

The chain couples TRBV7-2 to TRBJ2-7; perhaps TRBD1 as D (6 bases). CDR1 and CDR2 from the germline V gene are SGHTA and FQGNSA. The CDR3 contains 15 residues. V shed 1 base and J shed 3 bases, with 13 bases lying between them. CDR3 sequence (DNA): TGTGCCAGCAGCTTAGTACCGGGACAAAGCTACGAGCAGTACTTC. Its protein product is CASSLVPGQSYEQYF.

The J gene is TRBJ2-7, the V gene TRBV18; D is undetermined. The CDR3 has 13 residues. Trimming shortened V by 0 bases and J by 6 bases, and 9 bases separated the two germline ends. CDR1 KGHSH and CDR2 LQKENI come from the germline V gene. CDR3 in amino acids: CASSPPSIPEQYF. Written as DNA, the CDR3 is TGTGCCAGCTCACCACCGTCGATCCCCGAGCAGTACTTC.

The rearrangement joins TRBV16 to TRBJ1-1, with a possible D match to TRBD1 (5 bases). Trimming pared 4 bases from V and 2 bases from J, leaving 14 bases between. The germline CDR1 and CDR2 sequences are KGHSY and FQNENV. This CDR3 region has 15 residues. CDR3 amino acids: CASSRRSRGNTEAFF. The CDR3 DNA reads TGTGCCAGCAGCCGCCGAAGTAGGGGAAACACTGAAGCTTTCTTT.

This chain links TRBV11-3 with TRBJ2-1; D possibly matches TRBD1 or TRBD2 (7 bases each). This CDR3 contains 16 residues. Germline CDR1 SGHNT, CDR2 YENEEA. The V and J ends lost 1 base and 10 bases respectively, with 20 bases between them. CDR3 in amino acids: CASSLGGGSTRGEQFF. The CDR3 region has the DNA TGTGCCAGCAGCTTAGGGGGAGGGTCCACCAGGGGGGAGCAGTTCTTC.

V gene TRBV19 combines with J gene TRBJ2-7, with 9 bases lining up with TRBD1. V trimming: 11 bases; J trimming: 3 bases; junction bases outside the gene matches: 5. From germline, CDR1 is LNHDA and CDR2 SQIVND (reference sequence). There are 12 residues in the CDR3. CDR3 in amino acids: CASGDRDYEQYF. The CDR3 DNA is TGTGCCTCTGGGGACAGGGACTACGAGCAGTACTTC.

The rearrangement links TRBV19 to TRBJ2-5; D is undetermined. Trimming removed 4 bases from V and 8 bases from J, with 8 bases in between. Germline V gene data show CDR1 as LNHDA and CDR2 as SQIVND (reference sequence). The CDR3 has 11 residues. The DNA of the CDR3 is TGTGCCAGTAGTACGCGGAACACCCAGTACTTC. Encoded protein: CASSTRNTQYF.

The gene calls are TRBV20-1 and TRBJ1-2; D unclear. The CDR3 runs 11 residues. Trimming shortened V by 3 bases and J by 6 bases, and 8 bases separated the two germline ends. CDR1 and CDR2 (germline): DFQATT, SNEGSKA (reference sequence). CDR3 DNA sequence: TGCAGTGCTAGTGGGCAGGATGGCTACACCTTC. Its translation: CSASGQDGYTF.

The V call is TRBV4-3, the J call TRBJ2-5; the D is unclear. Trimming stripped 4 bases from V and 5 bases from J, with 14 bases between. Germline CDR1 LGHNA, CDR2 YSLEER. The CDR3 totals 14 residues. CDR3 sequence (DNA): TGCGCCAGCAGCCCCTCGAACTTGGGTGAGACCCAGTACTTC. Amino acids: CASSPSNLGETQYF.

This clone was counted only a few times. V is TRBV28 and J is TRBJ2-2, with a tentative D call TRBD2 (6 bases). The V gene's germline CDR1 is MDHEN and CDR2 SYDVKM. This CDR3 has 13 residues. Deletions cut 10 bases from V and 5 bases from J, with 14 bases between. CDR3 sequence: CATKISGTGELFF. CDR3 nucleotide sequence: TGTGCCACCAAGATTAGCGGAACCGGGGAGCTGTTTTTT. The full variable domain, its missing parts supplied by reference TRBV28 and TRBJ2-2, is DVKVTQSSRYLVKRTGEKVFLECVQDMDHENMFWYRQDPGLGLRLIYFSYDVKMKEKGDIPEGYSVSREKKERFSLILESASTNQTSMYLCATKISGTGELFFGEGSRLTVL.

This chain connects TRBV18 to TRBJ1-1, with 12 bases identical to TRBD1. The CDR3 has 14 residues. V shed 3 bases and J 11 bases; nucleotides not matched to a gene: 7. Germline values: CDR1 KGHSH, CDR2 LQKENI. The CDR3 sequence is CASSPSGTGGRAFF. CDR3 nucleotides: TGTGCCAGCTCACCTTCCGGGACAGGGGGCAGGGCTTTCTTT. Full variable domain (outside the CDR3, taken from reference TRBV18 and TRBJ1-1): NAGVMQNPRHLVRRRGQEARLRCSPMKGHSHVYWYRQLPEEGLKFMVYLQKENIIDESGMPKERFSAEFPKEGPSILRIQQVVRGDSAAYFCASSPSGTGGRAFFGQGTRLTVV.

J is TRBJ2-3 and V is TRBV7-9; the match to TRBD2 covers 8 bases. V gave up 1 base and J gave up 3 bases; unmatched junction bases: 6. Germline CDR1 reads SEHNR; CDR2 reads FQNEAQ (reference sequence). The CDR3 is 16 residues long. In DNA, the CDR3 is TGTGCCAGCAGCTTAGAGGGGGGACTAGTTACAGATACGCAGTATTTT. Translated, it gives CASSLEGGLVTDTQYF. Combining the CDR3 with reference TRBV7-9 and TRBJ2-3 gives the whole variable domain DTGVSQNPRHKITKRGQNVTFRCDPISEHNRLYWYRQTLGQGPEFLTYFQNEAQLEKSRLLSDRFSAERPKGSFSTLEIQRTEQGDSAMYLCASSLEGGLVTDTQYFGPGTRLTVL.

The chain couples TRBV7-3 to TRBJ2-1, with 9 positions matching TRBD2. The CDR3 is 17 residues long. V was pared by 6 bases and J by 9 bases, with 18 bases of the junction left unmatched. The germline V gene has CDR1 SGHTA and CDR2 FQGTGA. CDR3 sequence: CASRISGGDLLMGEQFF. The CDR3 DNA is TGTGCCAGCAGGATTAGCGGGGGAGACTTGCTGATGGGTGAGCAGTTCTTC.

CDR3 DNA: TGTGCCAGCAGCTCCATGTGGACTAGCGGGGGGGCCGTTAATGAGCAGTTCTTC. Amino acid sequence: CASSSMWTSGGAVNEQFF. The V and J genes are TRBV7-9 and TRBJ2-1, with 15 bases fitting TRBD2. J was trimmed by 7 bases and V by 4 bases; bases with no gene match: 11. Germline V CDR1 and CDR2: SEHNR, FQNEAQ (reference sequence). CDR3 length: 18 residues.

The chain recombines TRBV25-1 with TRBJ1-5, with 7 bases fitting TRBD1. Germline V CDR1 and CDR2: MGHDK, SYGVNS. CDR3 length: 14 residues. J lost 4 bases, V lost 5 bases, and 5 bases had no gene match. The CDR3 here is CASSQAGGNQPQHF. The CDR3 DNA is TGTGCCAGCAGTCAAGCAGGGGGTAATCAGCCCCAGCATTTT.

The chain recombines TRBV14 with TRBJ1-3; no clear D gene. Trimming took 0 bases from V and 2 from J, leaving 11 bases between them. Germline V gene data show CDR1 as SGHDN and CDR2 as FVKESK. CDR3 length: 16 amino acids. CDR3 nucleotides: TGTGCCAGCAGCCAAGATTTTTTCGTAACTGGAAACACCATATATTTT. Translation: CASSQDFFVTGNTIYF.

This chain joins TRBV2 and TRBJ2-1; D uncertain. The CDR3 length is 14 residues. The germline V gene has CDR1 SNHLY and CDR2 FYNNEI. Trimming shortened V by 6 bases and J by 5 bases, and 14 bases separated the two germline ends. CDR3 region: CASSGTTLNNEQFF. The CDR3 DNA sequence: TGTGCCAGCAGCGGAACAACTTTGAACAATGAGCAGTTCTTC. The full variable domain, completed using reference TRBV2 and TRBJ2-1, is EPEVTQTPSHQVTQMGQEVILRCVPISNHLYFYWYRQILGQKVEFLVSFYNNEISEKSEIFDDQFSVERPDGSNFTLKIRSTKLEDSAMYFCASSGTTLNNEQFFGPGTRLTVL.

The V call is TRBV6-5, the J call TRBJ2-1; perhaps TRBD1 as D (5 bases). Trimming took 7 bases from V and 8 from J, leaving 18 bases between them. The CDR3 loop spans 14 amino acids. Germline V lookup: CDR1 MNHEY, CDR2 SVGAGI. CDR3 DNA sequence: TGTGCCAGCACCTACCGCCGACAGTCGGATGAGCAGTTCTTC. It encodes CASTYRRQSDEQFF.

The genes are TRBV7-9 and TRBJ2-3, with 12 bases lining up with TRBD2. This CDR3 has 15 residues. The J segment lost 7 bases and the V segment lost 3 bases, leaving 5 bases of the junction unmatched. The V gene's germline CDR1 is SEHNR and CDR2 FQNEAQ (reference sequence). In nucleotides, the CDR3 is TGTGCCAGCAGCTTTCCGGGACTAGCGGGTCATACGCAGTATTTT. Amino acids: CASSFPGLAGHTQYF.

This clone appeared a few times. The chain uses TRBV19 and TRBJ2-3; D remains ambiguous. In germline, CDR1 is LNHDA, CDR2 SQIVND (reference sequence). This CDR3 spans 14 amino acids. V was cut by 1 base and J by 5 bases, with 10 bases left in between. CDR3 DNA sequence: TGTGCCAGTAGTATAGCCAGTCAAGGAGATACGCAGTATTTT. Protein: CASSIASQGDTQYF.

This chain links TRBV2 with TRBJ1-1; the match to TRBD1 covers 10 bases. The CDR3 runs to 15 residues. CDR1 and CDR2 from the germline V gene are SNHLY and FYNNEI. V was pared by 8 bases and J by 5 bases, with 11 bases of the junction left unmatched. The CDR3 nucleotides read TGTGCCAGCCGGGACAGGGGACCCAAGGGGACTGAAGCTTTCTTT. The encoded protein is CASRDRGPKGTEAFF.

V and J are TRBV2 and TRBJ2-5; 14 bases align to TRBD2. J was trimmed by 5 bases and V by 10 bases; bases with no gene match: 6. Looked up from germline, CDR1 is SNHLY and CDR2 is FYNNEI. This CDR3 region has 14 residues. The CDR3 DNA reads as TGTGCCACCGGTGGGACTAGCGGGGGTGAGACCCAGTACTTC. Protein product: CATGGTSGGETQYF.

The chain carries TRBV4-1 and TRBJ1-4; no firm D call. V gave up 3 bases and J gave up 8 bases, with 13 bases separating them. The CDR3 spans 14 residues. Looked up from germline, CDR1 is MGHRA and CDR2 is YSYEKL. The CDR3: CASSHPGLAEKLFF. DNA for the CDR3: TGCGCCAGCAGCCATCCAGGACTGGCCGAAAAACTGTTTTTT.